This T cell receptor (beta chain) came from a study of tumor-infiltrating lymphocytes in primary liver carcinoma (dated by TCRdb to about 2017). Background on the whole study: Roughly five patients with histopathologically diagnosed primary liver carcinoma underwent surgical resection in China between November 2015 and 2016. Of the five patients, three men and two women aged 30 to 69 years, four had hepatocellular carcinoma and one had combined HCC and intrahepatic cholangiocarcinoma. Across five regions of each liver tumor, along with adjacent normal tissue and blood, the study brought together TCRbeta repertoire sequencing, expression microarrays and whole-exome sequencing. Each sample produced about 3.5 to 7.13 million productive TCRbeta reads, and read depth showed no significant difference between tissue types. Tumors of the five patients were stage T1-T3 N0M0 with maximum diameters of roughly 4.2 to 11 cm. A total of roughly 35 specimens from 5 patients went through TCRbeta repertoire sequencing, namely 25 tumor regions, 5 adjacent noncancerous liver tissues and 5 peripheral blood samples. Repertoires from technical replicates were highly reproducible, with mean shared-clone rates near 0.89 and correlation coefficients above 0.98. Summary of the overall study and its limitations: The study included only four to six patients, and the authors note findings should be validated in a larger study. Because only the TCR beta chain was sequenced and unpaired alpha chains were not captured, true repertoire diversity is likely underestimated. Compared with blood, tumors had a significantly larger share of the repertoire taken up by the top 250 clones (p = 0.039). Since the samples were bulk and unsorted, there was no way to compare CD4+ and CD8+ T cell repertoires. Repertoire overlap was found to be higher between tumor regions (mean around 35%) than between tumor-adjacent (about 17%) or tumor-blood (around 15%) pairs, consistent with antigen-driven expansion.

The V end gives up 6 bases and the J end 6 bases, leaving 8 bases in the junction not matched to a gene. Including the terminal cysteine and phenylalanine, the CDR3 comprises 15 residues. Just the 45-base CDR3 DNA is kept, in frame starting at base 1. CDR1 and CDR2 are drawn from the germline V gene: MGHRA, YSYEKL. This clonotype was recorded at least ten times. Its antigen is unknown. One base away there is no much larger clone; base qualities are not given. TCRbeta-specific cDNA was reverse-transcribed from roughly 500 ng total RNA using a constant-region primer and ProtoScript II reverse transcriptase. The TCRbeta libraries were prepared through three rounds of nested multiplex PCR following a slightly modified ARM-PCR procedure. Each of the first two PCR rounds ran for about 10 cycles and used multiplex TRBV1-TRBV30 forward primers together with a Cbeta reverse primer. A final 25-cycle PCR with Deep VentR polymerase added sample barcodes and Illumina adapters. Amplicons of 200-500 bp were gel-purified with a QIAquick gel extraction kit before sequencing. An Illumina HiSeq 2500 was used to sequence the TCRbeta amplicons, generating 250-bp paired-end reads. Under the source paper's analysis protocol: Quality trimming of reads was performed with Trimmomatic v0.33, and paired reads were merged with FLASH v1.2.11 so that full CDR3 sequences could be recovered. V, D and J germline segments were assigned to the rearranged TCRbeta sequences by MiGEC v1.2.1b. Clonotype statistics and Shannon-Wiener diversity indices were computed with VDJtools v1.0.0. To cut down on sampling bias, every analysis after diversity analysis relied on just the 250 most abundant clonotypes from each sample. Clones were called with MiXCR by TCRdb after fastp trimmed the public reads at Q25, and only in-frame beta chains were retained. Every distinct CDR3 protein forms one entry, paired with its most common genes and DNA. The authors' filters were not applied to this entry. Counted in this sample were over 250,000 distinct CDR3 sequences; around three fifths of them appeared once. The top ten hold about a sixth of the sample.

Blood RNA was extracted from unsorted whole blood using TRIzol reagent, and germline DNA was obtained with the DNeasy Blood & Tissue kit. Chronic HBV infection was present in the patients, and the patients were treatment-naive at sampling. Before surgery, 3.5 to 4 milliliters of peripheral blood were drawn into K2EDTA tubes. The chain employs TRBV4-1 and TRBJ2-1, and 10 junction bases match TRBD2. Sequenced sample: peripheral blood. This clonotype was obtained from a woman aged 25 to 39 with primary liver carcinoma and hepatitis B virus infection. CDR3 reads: CASSLAGAGVNEQFF. The nucleotides are TGCGCCAGCAGTCTAGCGGGAGCCGGGGTCAATGAGCAGTTCTTC.